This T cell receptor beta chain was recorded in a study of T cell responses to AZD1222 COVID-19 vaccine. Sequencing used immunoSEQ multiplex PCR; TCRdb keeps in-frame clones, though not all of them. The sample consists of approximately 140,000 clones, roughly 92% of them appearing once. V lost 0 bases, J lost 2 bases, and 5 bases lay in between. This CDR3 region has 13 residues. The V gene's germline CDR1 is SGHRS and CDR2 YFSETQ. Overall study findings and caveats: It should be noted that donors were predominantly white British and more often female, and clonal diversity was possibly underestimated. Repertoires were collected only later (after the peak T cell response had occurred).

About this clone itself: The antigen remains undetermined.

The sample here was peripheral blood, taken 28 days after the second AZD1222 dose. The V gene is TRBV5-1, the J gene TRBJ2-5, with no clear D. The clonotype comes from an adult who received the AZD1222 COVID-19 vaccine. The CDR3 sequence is CASSLGLQETQYF. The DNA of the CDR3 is TGCGCCAGCAGCTTGGGGCTTCAAGAGACCCAGTACTTC. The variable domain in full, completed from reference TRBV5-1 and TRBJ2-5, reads KAGVTQTPRYLIKTRGQQVTLSCSPISGHRSVSWYQQTPGQGLQFLFEYFSETQRNKGNFPGRFSGRQFSNSRSEMNVSTLELGDSALYLCASSLGLQETQYFGPGTRLLVL.